These 29 T cell receptor beta chains share one sample of origin, sequenced in a study of blood T cell repertoires in COVID-19. The assay was immunoSEQ multiplex PCR, and TCRdb's table has in-frame clones only and misses some. The top ten hold approximately 5.2% of the sample, which has over 120,000 clones, around 79% seen once. The source material was peripheral blood. All receptors come from a woman in her 70s with COVID-19, enrolled during active disease.

The V and J genes are TRBV4-1 and TRBJ1-6, with unresolved D. Germline assignment: CDR1 MGHRA and CDR2 YSYEKL. The V and J ends lost 1 base and 0 bases respectively, with 7 bases between them. This CDR3 region has 16 residues. The CDR3 DNA follows: TGCGCCAGCAGCCAAGTCCCGGGCTCCTATAATTCACCCCTCCACTTT. It yields the protein CASSQVPGSYNSPLHF.

With regard to this clone: This sequence may be a read error, since a much larger clone differs from it by one base. The chain is built from TRBV11-2 and TRBJ1-5; D may be TRBD1 (5 bases). The CDR3 covers 13 residues. Germline V gene lookup returns CDR1 SGHAT and CDR2 FQNNGV. Trimming left V 5 bases short and J 2 bases short, with 7 bases between. In DNA, the CDR3 is TGTGCCAGCAGCCTACAGGGCAATCAGCCCCAGCATTTT. This codes for CASSLQGNQPQHF.

V usage is TRBV27 and J usage is TRBJ2-7, with D unresolved. Trimming removed 6 bases at V and 5 bases at J, with 17 bases between. The CDR3 has 14 residues. CDR1 MNHEY and CDR2 SMNVEV come from the germline V gene (reference sequence). CDR3 sequence (DNA): TGTGCCAGCAGCCTCCTACCAGGTTACAACGAGCAGTACTTC. Translating gives CASSLLPGYNEQYF.

V and J are TRBV2 and TRBJ1-5; D not resolved. V was trimmed by 3 bases and J by 4 bases, leaving 10 bases between them. There are 14 residues in the CDR3. Germline CDR1 is SNHLY and CDR2 is FYNNEI. The CDR3 spells CASSDVQLNQPQHF. The CDR3 DNA follows: TGTGCCAGCAGTGACGTCCAGTTGAATCAGCCCCAGCATTTT.

The V and J genes are TRBV21-1 and TRBJ2-1; the table's D gene call, TRBD1, was not cross checked with the DNA. TRBV21-1 is a pseudogene locus. The CDR3 totals 16 residues. This chain's CDR3 is CASSKVARGRHNEQFF. The CDR3 region has the DNA TGTGCCAGCAGCAAAGTCGCTAGGGGAAGGCACAATGAGCAGTTCTTC.

The chain has TRBV11-2 and TRBJ2-1, with 7 bases that match TRBD2. CDR1 is SGHAT, CDR2 FQNNGV, per germline. V lost 6 bases and J lost 7; bases outside the gene matches: 12. This CDR3 region has 15 residues. This CDR3 is CASRGWGGLWNEQFF. CDR3 sequence (DNA): TGTGCCAGCAGGGGATGGGGGGGTCTTTGGAATGAGCAGTTCTTC.

Concerning this clone: The identical CDR3 is also encoded by other nucleotide sequences in the sample. The chain is built from TRBV18 and TRBJ1-2; D is undetermined. The CDR3 runs 13 residues. Germline V lookup: CDR1 KGHSH, CDR2 LQKENI. Trimming took off 3 bases at V and 1 base at J, with 6 bases between the two ends. Written as DNA, the CDR3 is TGTGCCAGCTCACCGGGAGGTAACTATGGCTACACCTTC. The encoded protein is CASSPGGNYGYTF. Full variable domain (outside the CDR3, taken from reference TRBV18 and TRBJ1-2): NAGVMQNPRHLVRRRGQEARLRCSPMKGHSHVYWYRQLPEEGLKFMVYLQKENIIDESGMPKERFSAEFPKEGPSILRIQQVVRGDSAAYFCASSPGGNYGYTFGSGTRLTVV.

This rearrangement joins TRBV27 to TRBJ1-5, with 11 bases that match TRBD1. CDR1 and CDR2 (germline): MNHEY, SMNVEV (reference sequence). The ends lost 3 bases at V and 6 bases at J; junction bases unmatched: 4. The CDR3 is made up of 15 amino acids. DNA of the CDR3: TGTGCCAGCAGTTTCTCCGGGACAGGGGGTCAGCCCCAGCATTTT. It yields the protein CASSFSGTGGQPQHF.

This chain joins TRBV2 and TRBJ1-1; D unclear. Per the germline V gene, CDR1 is SNHLY and CDR2 is FYNNEI. Trimming pared 8 bases from V and 6 bases from J, leaving 10 bases between. This CDR3 is built from 11 residues. CDR3 amino acids: CASVRGAEAFF. CDR3 coding DNA: TGTGCCAGCGTTCGGGGAGCTGAAGCTTTCTTT.

CDR3 residues: CASSLTGTGEQYF. CDR3 DNA: TGTGCCAGCAGTCTTACCGGGACAGGGGAGCAGTACTTC. This chain joins TRBV6-5 and TRBJ2-7; 9 bases line up with TRBD1. V lost 5 bases and J lost 7; bases outside the gene matches: 6. Germline assignment: CDR1 MNHEY and CDR2 SVGAGI. CDR3 length: 13 residues.

The genes are TRBV9 and TRBJ1-4, with D maybe TRBD1 (6 bases). CDR1 is SGDLS, CDR2 YYNGEE, per germline. Trimming left V 3 bases short and J 3 bases short, with 12 bases between. This CDR3 has 15 amino acids. The CDR3 DNA reads TGTGCCAGCAGCGCACACCAGGGGTCTAATGAAAAACTGTTTTTT. It translates to CASSAHQGSNEKLFF.

The chain carries TRBV7-3 and TRBJ1-5; no firm D call. Looked up from germline, CDR1 is SGHTA and CDR2 is FQGTGA. V lost 4 bases, J lost 8 bases, and 12 bases lay in between. The CDR3 extends over 13 amino acids. The CDR3: CASSWSEVEPQHF. CDR3 nucleotide sequence: TGTGCCAGCAGCTGGAGTGAGGTGGAGCCCCAGCATTTT.

The J gene is TRBJ2-1, the V gene TRBV5-6; D is perhaps TRBD2 (5 bases). The CDR3 totals 14 residues. The V gene's germline CDR1 is SGHDT and CDR2 YYEEEE. V lost 6 bases, J lost 3 bases, and 13 bases lay in between. The CDR3 nucleotides are TGTGCCAGCAAGACGCGGGTGTTCTACAATGAGCAGTTCTTC. Translated, it gives CASKTRVFYNEQFF.

The chain joins TRBV7-8 to TRBJ2-5; 8 nucleotides match TRBD2. Germline V gene sequence: CDR1 SGHVS, CDR2 FQNEAQ. The CDR3 consists of 16 residues. The V gene end was trimmed by 5 bases and the J gene end by 5 bases; junction bases not matched to a gene: 13. The CDR3 region has the DNA TGTGCCAGCAGCGTTACCACGGGGGGGCCTGGGGAGACCCAGTACTTC. It yields the protein CASSVTTGGPGETQYF.

V is TRBV7-8 and J is TRBJ1-5, with D perhaps TRBD1 (6 bases). Per germline, CDR1 SGHVS and CDR2 FQNEAQ. Trimming cost V 5 bases and J 4 bases, with 18 bases left between them. CDR3 size: 16 residues. Here the CDR3 DNA reads TGTGCCAGCAGCCATTCCGGCAGGGGAAAAAATCAGCCCCAGCATTTT. Amino acids: CASSHSGRGKNQPQHF.

The rearrangement links TRBV7-3 to TRBJ2-2; D unclear. V lost 4 bases, J lost 1 base, and 4 bases lay in between. The CDR3 spans 13 residues. The germline V gene encodes CDR1 SGHTA and CDR2 FQGTGA. The CDR3 nucleotides are TGTGCCAGCAGCTCGGTGAACACCGGGGAGCTGTTTTTT. This codes for CASSSVNTGELFF. Using reference TRBV7-3 and TRBJ2-2 for the parts outside the CDR3, the full variable domain is GAGVSQTPSNKVTEKGKYVELRCDPISGHTALYWYRQSLGQGPEFLIYFQGTGAADDSGLPNDRFFAVRPEGSVSTLKIQRTERGDSAVYLCASSSVNTGELFFGEGSRLTVL.

This rearrangement joins TRBV28 to TRBJ1-2, with D possibly being TRBD1 (5 bases). Trimming removed 2 bases from V and 5 bases from J, with 12 bases in between. This CDR3 spans 14 amino acids. Germline CDR1 reads MDHEN; CDR2 reads SYDVKM. The CDR3 DNA sequence: TGTGCCAGCAGTTTACTCGACAGCCTATATGGCTACACCTTC. It is translated as CASSLLDSLYGYTF.

V gene TRBV6-5 combines with J gene TRBJ1-6, with D tentatively TRBD1 (5 bases). Trimming took 6 bases from V and 7 from J, leaving 10 bases between them. Germline V gives CDR1 MNHEY, CDR2 SVGAGI. The CDR3 runs to 13 residues. CDR3 bases: TGTGCCAGCAGGGAGACAGCGAATTCACCCCTCCACTTT. Amino acid sequence: CASRETANSPLHF.

The chain employs TRBV14 and TRBJ1-4, with TRBD1 matching 9 bases. The CDR3 has 15 amino acids. Per the germline V gene, CDR1 is SGHDN and CDR2 is FVKESK. The trim removed 4 bases at V and 7 bases at J, leaving 7 bases unmatched. CDR3 nucleotide sequence: TGTGCCAGCAGCCGGAAACAGGGGGCTGGTGAAAAACTGTTTTTT. It yields the protein CASSRKQGAGEKLFF.

This clone has more than one count but fewer than ten. This chain links TRBV3-1 (or the pseudogene TRBV3-2) with TRBJ1-1; a possible D gene is TRBD1 (5 bases). Germline CDR1 LGHDT, CDR2 YNNKEL (reference sequence). This CDR3 spans 13 amino acids. V was pared by 0 bases and J by 6 bases, with 8 bases between. The CDR3 sequence is CASSQDIRAEAFF. As DNA, the CDR3 is TGTGCCAGCAGCCAAGACATCAGGGCTGAAGCTTTCTTT.

The gene calls are TRBV7-9 and TRBJ1-1; TRBD1 agrees at 7 bases. CDR1 is SEHNR and CDR2 is FQNEAQ in the germline V gene (reference sequence). This CDR3 region has 14 residues. Losses at the gene ends were 11 bases for V and 2 bases for J; bases not matched to a gene: 11. CDR3 in amino acids: CAFKRGQINTEAFF. DNA for the CDR3: TGTGCCTTTAAGAGGGGACAGATAAACACTGAAGCTTTCTTT.

The rearrangement uses TRBV4-1 and TRBJ2-7; TRBD1 is a possible D gene (5 bases). The length of the CDR3 is 18 residues. Trimming took 0 bases from V and 4 from J, leaving 22 bases between them. The germline V gene encodes CDR1 MGHRA and CDR2 YSYEKL. The CDR3 bases are TGCGCCAGCAGCCAAGATCAGTTCAGGACAATAGTTCCTTACGAGCAGTACTTC. It specifies CASSQDQFRTIVPYEQYF.

The chain combines TRBV24-1 with TRBJ2-1; 7 positions agree with TRBD1. The ends lost 4 bases at V and 6 bases at J; junction bases unmatched: 8. The CDR3 consists of 15 residues. The germline CDR1 and CDR2 sequences are KGHDR and SFDVKD. Here the CDR3 reads CATSDRTGRINEQFF. For the CDR3, the DNA is TGTGCCACCAGTGACCGGACAGGTAGAATCAATGAGCAGTTCTTC.

In nucleotides, the CDR3 is TGTGCCAGCAGGGGGGACAGGGCAATCTACGAGCAGTACTTC. Encoded protein: CASRGDRAIYEQYF. The chain uses TRBV2 and TRBJ2-7; 9 nucleotides match TRBD1. This CDR3 is 14 amino acids long. Trimming removed 6 bases from V and 3 bases from J; junction bases left unmatched: 6. Germline CDR1 reads SNHLY; CDR2 reads FYNNEI.

This clone was counted only a few times. In DNA form, the CDR3 reads TGTGCCAGCAGTGGTTTGCAGGGGAACTACGAGCAGTACTTC. As protein: CASSGLQGNYEQYF. The chain is built from TRBV2 and TRBJ2-7, with D maybe TRBD1 (6 bases). CDR3 length: 14 amino acids. The V end was cut by 4 bases, the J end by 3 bases, with 13 bases between. Germline V CDR1 and CDR2: SNHLY, FYNNEI.

The chain carries TRBV19 and TRBJ1-5, with 9 bases that match TRBD1. The CDR3 length is 14 residues. The trim removed 5 bases at V and 3 bases at J, leaving 2 bases unmatched. Per germline, CDR1 LNHDA and CDR2 SQIVND (reference sequence). Here the CDR3 reads CASSGTGINQPQHF. The CDR3 DNA reads as TGTGCCAGTAGTGGGACAGGGATCAATCAGCCCCAGCATTTT.

The rearrangement links TRBV20-1 to TRBJ2-3, with D perhaps matching TRBD2 (5 bases). The CDR3 spans 10 residues. Trimming removed 6 bases from V and 11 bases from J, with 12 bases in between. The germline CDR1 and CDR2 sequences are DFQATT and SNEGSKA (reference sequence). The CDR3 DNA follows: TGCAGTGCATCTAGCCGGGGGCAGTATTTT. Its translation: CSASSRGQYF.

The chain links TRBV10-3 to TRBJ1-4; D is possibly TRBD1 (6 bases). Germline V CDR1 and CDR2: ENHRY, SYGVKD. This CDR3 region has 14 residues. Trimming left V 6 bases short and J 4 bases short, with 12 bases between. As DNA, the CDR3 is TGTGCCATCAGATCCCAGGGGATTAATGAAAAACTGTTTTTT. Protein: CAIRSQGINEKLFF.

J is TRBJ2-7 and V is TRBV4-1; 10 bases match TRBD1. The CDR3 spans 16 residues. Trimming took 0 bases from V and 2 from J; bases not matched to a gene: 4. Germline loops: CDR1 MGHRA, CDR2 YSYEKL. This CDR3 reads CASSQEGDRGAYEQYF. In DNA form, the CDR3 reads TGCGCCAGCAGCCAAGAAGGGGACAGGGGAGCCTACGAGCAGTACTTC.